The 15 T cell receptor beta chains below all came from one sample that was sequenced in a study of OX40 agonist ivuxolimab in advanced cancers. Profiling relied on immunoSEQ multiplex PCR, and the TCRdb table lists in-frame clones only, not all of them. This sample has more than 65,000 clones, with around 89% found just once. The material was CD4+ or CD8+ T cells sorted from blood, obtained in a trial of the OX40 agonist ivuxolimab. The receptors were gathered from an adult with an advanced solid tumor such as melanoma, head and neck, liver or kidney cancer.

The DNA of the CDR3 is TGTGCCAGCACCCCGGGGGGGCAATCTGGAAACACCATATATTTT. Translation: CASTPGGQSGNTIYF. This rearrangement joins TRBV2 to TRBJ1-3, with D maybe TRBD1 (6 bases). Germline V gene data show CDR1 as SNHLY and CDR2 as FYNNEI. V lost 7 bases and J lost 1, with 14 bases in between. CDR3 size: 15 residues.

This clone was observed once. The chain has TRBV5-1 and TRBJ2-2; 8 bases agree with TRBD1. Germline V lookup: CDR1 SGHRS, CDR2 YFSETQ. The length of the CDR3 is 16 residues. Losses at the gene ends were 3 bases for V and 2 bases for J; bases not matched to a gene: 6. CDR3: CASSSHGQGNTGELFF. CDR3 DNA sequence: TGCGCCAGCAGCTCCCACGGACAGGGTAACACCGGGGAGCTGTTTTTT.

The genes are TRBV1 and TRBJ2-3; the table's D call TRBD2 went unverified against the DNA. TRBV1 is recorded as a pseudogene. The CDR3 is 16 residues long. This chain's CDR3 is CTSSQLAGEGTDTQYF. DNA for the CDR3: TGCACCAGCAGCCAACTAGCGGGAGAGGGGACAGATACGCAGTATTTT.

The chain is built from TRBV7-3 and TRBJ2-1; D perhaps matches TRBD2 (5 bases). Germline V gives CDR1 SGHTA, CDR2 FQGTGA. This CDR3 is built from 14 residues. V lost 0 bases and J 8 bases, leaving 11 bases between the germline ends. The DNA of the CDR3 is TGTGCCAGCAGCTTAACGTTCGAGGGCTATGAGCAGTTCTTC. Amino acid sequence: CASSLTFEGYEQFF.

The J gene is TRBJ1-2, the V gene TRBV11-3; 8 bases match TRBD1. The CDR3 is 14 residues long. Trimming at V came to 5 bases and at J to 4 bases, leaving 6 bases not matched to a gene. The germline gives CDR1 SGHNT, CDR2 YENEEA. CDR3 region: CASSARGLGYGYTF. The DNA of the CDR3 is TGTGCCAGCAGCGCCAGGGGGCTGGGCTATGGCTACACCTTC.

This chain joins TRBV7-2 and TRBJ2-1; TRBD2 agrees at 7 bases. CDR1 is SGHTA, CDR2 FQGNSA, per germline. V lost 5 bases, J lost 8 bases, and 9 bases stayed unmatched. The CDR3 has 14 residues. Here the CDR3 reads CASSPPTSRYEQFF. In nucleotides, the CDR3 is TGTGCCAGCAGCCCGCCGACTAGCCGCTATGAGCAGTTCTTC.

This clone was seen a single time. The chain couples TRBV15 to TRBJ1-5; no reliable D call. Trimming shortened V by 3 bases and J by 1 base, and 10 bases separated the two germline ends. Germline V CDR1 and CDR2: LNHNV, YYDKDF (reference sequence). The CDR3 has 15 residues. This CDR3 reads CATSRALDSNQPQHF. The CDR3 DNA follows: TGTGCCACCAGCAGGGCCCTCGACAGCAATCAGCCCCAGCATTTT.

V and J are TRBV28 and TRBJ1-5; D uncertain. Deletions cut 4 bases from V and 8 bases from J, with 18 bases between. Germline V gene data show CDR1 as MDHEN and CDR2 as SYDVKM. CDR3 length equals 15 residues. The CDR3 DNA reads TGTGCCAGCAGTTCTCCGGACCCAGGACGGGAGCCCCAGCATTTT. Translated, it gives CASSSPDPGREPQHF.

This rearrangement joins TRBV11-3 to TRBJ2-1; D unclear. The CDR3 length is 11 residues. Germline V gene data show CDR1 as SGHNT and CDR2 as YENEEA. Trimming took off 2 bases at V and 8 bases at J, with 4 bases between the two ends. The CDR3 reads CASSLLYEQFF. CDR3 in DNA: TGTGCCAGCAGCTTATTGTATGAGCAGTTCTTC.

This chain uses TRBV5-6 with TRBJ2-7; no definite D call. The germline CDR1 and CDR2 sequences are SGHDT and YYEEEE. There are 12 residues in the CDR3. The germline V and J ends were trimmed by 1 base and 2 bases, with 4 bases remaining between them. The CDR3, as DNA: TGTGCCAGCAGCTTGCCACCCTACGAGCAGTACTTC. It translates to CASSLPPYEQYF.

The CDR3 DNA sequence: TGTGCCAGTAGTATCTTCGGCGTAAGTGGCCTCAATCAGCCCCAGCATTTT. Translation gives CASSIFGVSGLNQPQHF. The chain uses TRBV19 and TRBJ1-5, with D hard to call. The germline gives CDR1 LNHDA, CDR2 SQIVND (reference sequence). Trimming cost V 3 bases and J 3 bases, with 18 bases left between them. CDR3 length: 17 residues.

The V and J genes are TRBV6-5 and TRBJ2-7; D might be TRBD1 (5 bases). The CDR3 is 16 residues long. CDR1 and CDR2 from the germline V gene are MNHEY and SVGAGI. V lost 0 bases to trimming and J lost 1 base, with 13 bases between them. The CDR3 sequence: CASSYSSQGGSYEQYF. The DNA of the CDR3 is TGTGCCAGCAGTTACTCGTCTCAGGGCGGATCCTACGAGCAGTACTTC.

V is TRBV11-2 and J is TRBJ1-1, with TRBD1 as a possible D gene (5 bases). CDR1 is SGHAT, CDR2 FQNNGV, per germline. The CDR3 covers 14 residues. V was shortened by 4 bases and J by 5 bases, with 14 bases between the two germline ends. CDR3 DNA: TGTGCCAGCAGCTCCCTGGGACGGATTACTGAAGCTTTCTTT. It codes for CASSSLGRITEAFF.

The rearrangement uses TRBV5-1 and TRBJ2-2; D unresolved. Germline V gene sequence: CDR1 SGHRS, CDR2 YFSETQ. The CDR3 loop spans 14 amino acids. Trimming took 0 bases from V and 3 from J, leaving 6 bases between them. This chain's CDR3 is CASSLDGYTGELFF. CDR3 in DNA: TGCGCCAGCAGCTTGGACGGGTACACCGGGGAGCTGTTTTTT.

This chain uses TRBV7-8 with TRBJ2-7, with TRBD2 matching over 11 bases. CDR1 is SGHVS, CDR2 FQNEAQ, per germline. This CDR3 comprises 18 residues. Trimming took 1 base from V and 6 from J; bases not matched to a gene: 14. DNA of the CDR3: TGTGCCAGCAGCTTAGTAGTCGCCTTTAGCGGGAGGGCCGTCGAGCAGTACTTC. Protein sequence: CASSLVVAFSGRAVEQYF.